These 32 T cell receptor beta chains were all obtained from the same sample, sequenced in a study of cytomegalovirus exposure and HLA in healthy donors. 60 Vbeta and 13 Jbeta primers were used in PCR. TCRdb's table, derived via immunoSEQ multiplex PCR, lists solely in-frame clones and lacks some. The specimen's table records 70,000 to 100,000 clones. Sequenced: PBMCs. Receptor source: a girl between 5 and 17 years old in good health and CMV-seropositive.

CDR3: CAFDRNEQFF. DNA of the CDR3: TGCGCCTTCGACAGAAATGAGCAGTTCTTC. The rearrangement links TRBV4-1 to TRBJ2-1; possible D gene TRBD1, 5 bases. The CDR3 loop spans 10 amino acids. In germline, CDR1 is MGHRA, CDR2 YSYEKL. Trimming took off 11 bases at V and 7 bases at J, with 9 bases between the two ends.

The gene calls are TRBV21-1 and TRBJ1-1. TRBV21-1 is reported as a pseudogene. This CDR3 has 15 amino acids. The CDR3 spells CASSLNGLSNTEAFF. CDR3 nucleotide sequence: TGTGCCAGCAGTCTTAACGGACTATCGAACACTGAAGCTTTCTTT.

This chain links TRBV5-1 with TRBJ1-6; 7 nucleotides agree with TRBD1. V lost 4 bases and J lost 7; bases outside the gene matches: 11. From germline, CDR1 is SGHRS and CDR2 YFSETQ. The CDR3 sequence is 16 residues long. CDR3 bases: TGCGCCAGCAGCGGAACCCTACCGGGACAGAATTCACCCCTCCACTTT. It translates to CASSGTLPGQNSPLHF. Together with reference TRBV5-1 and TRBJ1-6, the CDR3 gives the full variable domain: KAGVTQTPRYLIKTRGQQVTLSCSPISGHRSVSWYQQTPGQGLQFLFEYFSETQRNKGNFPGRFSGRQFSNSRSEMNVSTLELGDSALYLCASSGTLPGQNSPLHFGNGTRLTVT.

V and J are TRBV29-1 and TRBJ1-2; 9 bases fit TRBD1. The CDR3 is 17 residues long. Germline-derived CDR1 and CDR2 are SQVTM and ANQGSEA. The ends lost 6 bases at V and 6 bases at J; junction bases unmatched: 20. The CDR3 DNA sequence: TGCAGCGTCTTACCGTACAGGGGGCCGGAGGCCGCGGATGGCTACACCTTC. Its protein is CSVLPYRGPEAADGYTF.

DNA for the CDR3: TGTGCCAGCAGTCCGCGGGGGGCCGGGGAGACCCAGTACTTC. Protein sequence: CASSPRGAGETQYF. The V and J genes are TRBV5-4 and TRBJ2-5; 8 positions match TRBD2. Trimming took 5 bases from V and 5 from J; bases not matched to a gene: 8. The germline CDR1 and CDR2 sequences are SGHNT and YYREEE (reference sequence). The CDR3 length is 14 residues.

The genes are TRBV19 and TRBJ1-6, with D hard to call. Germline-derived CDR1 and CDR2 are LNHDA and SQIVND (reference sequence). The CDR3 has 11 amino acids. The V end was cut by 5 bases, the J end by 14 bases, with 10 bases between. CDR3 DNA sequence: TGTGCCAGTAGTGAGGGTAGCGCCCTCCACTTT. This translates into CASSEGSALHF.

V and J are TRBV6-5 and TRBJ1-2; D unclear. CDR1 is MNHEY and CDR2 is SVGAGI in the germline V gene. The V and J ends lost 2 bases and 3 bases respectively, with 7 bases between them. This CDR3 comprises 13 residues. In DNA form, the CDR3 reads TGTGCCAGCAGTTACGATCGGGACTATGGCTACACCTTC. This encodes CASSYDRDYGYTF.

This chain uses TRBV30 with TRBJ2-2; D gene unclear. The germline V and J ends were trimmed by 3 bases and 6 bases, with 5 bases remaining between them. Germline V gene lookup returns CDR1 GTSNPN and CDR2 SVGIG (reference sequence). The CDR3 spans 11 residues. Here the CDR3 DNA reads TGTGCCTGGAGCCCGGCCGGGGAGCTGTTTTTT. It encodes CAWSPAGELFF.

The genes are TRBV7-9 and TRBJ2-3; 9 bases are a match to TRBD2. V lost 5 bases to trimming and J lost 1 base; unmatched junction nucleotides: 7. CDR1 and CDR2 (germline): SEHNR, FQNEAQ (reference sequence). The CDR3 contains 16 residues. The DNA for the CDR3 is TGTGCCAGCAGCAATAGGGCTAGCGGGGGCACAGATACGCAGTATTTT. This sequence encodes CASSNRASGGTDTQYF.

The J gene is TRBJ2-3, the V gene TRBV7-2; 10 nucleotides match TRBD2. The CDR3 is 15 residues long. The trim removed 0 bases at V and 3 bases at J, leaving 0 bases unmatched. CDR1 and CDR2 (germline): SGHTA, FQGNSA. CDR3 protein: CASSLALAGTDTQYF. CDR3 in DNA: TGTGCCAGCAGCTTAGCACTAGCGGGGACAGATACGCAGTATTTT. Using reference TRBV7-2 and TRBJ2-3 for the parts outside the CDR3, the full variable domain is GAGVSQSPSNKVTEKGKDVELRCDPISGHTALYWYRQSLGQGLEFLIYFQGNSAPDKSGLPSDRFSAERTGGSVSTLTIQRTQQEDSAVYLCASSLALAGTDTQYFGPGTRLTVL.

J is TRBJ2-3 and V is TRBV4-2; TRBD2 agrees at 10 bases. The CDR3 runs to 13 residues. The V segment lost 4 bases and the J segment 11 bases; nucleotides outside the gene matches: 6. Germline V gene lookup returns CDR1 LGHNA and CDR2 YNFKEQ. The CDR3 bases are TGTGCCAGCAGCCGCGACATAGCGGGAGGGCAGTATTTT. This codes for CASSRDIAGGQYF.

The CDR3 DNA follows: TGTGCCAGCACCCTCCGGGGTGAGGGCACTGAAGCTTTCTTT. Its protein product is CASTLRGEGTEAFF. J is TRBJ1-1 and V is TRBV4-2, with D hard to call. Germline V gives CDR1 LGHNA, CDR2 YNFKEQ. V lost 7 bases and J 4 bases, leaving 16 bases between the germline ends. This CDR3 has 14 amino acids.

Written as DNA, the CDR3 is TGTGCCAGCAGCTTAACCGCAGGGGGCCCAAACGAGCAGTACGTC. This translates into CASSLTAGGPNEQYV. V gene TRBV11-1 combines with J gene TRBJ2-7, with 8 bases fitting TRBD1. The CDR3 has 15 residues. Germline loops: CDR1 SGHAT, CDR2 FQDESV (reference sequence). V lost 2 bases to trimming and J lost 5 bases; unmatched junction nucleotides: 8.

In the case of this clone: Compared with germline, one end of the junction differs, possibly owing to a read error. The V and J genes are TRBV5-1 and TRBJ1-6; D is perhaps TRBD1 (5 bases). The CDR3 runs 13 residues. Germline-derived CDR1 and CDR2 are SGHRS and YFSETQ. DNA for the CDR3: TGCGCGAGCACCGGGGGTAATAATTCACCCCTCCACTTT. Residues: CASTGGNNSPLHF.

CDR3 DNA sequence: TGTGCCAGCAGCTTCGGGGATGCTTTCTTT. Its protein product is CASSFGDAFF. The chain recombines TRBV7-9 with TRBJ1-1; D is unresolved. The CDR3 runs to 10 residues. Trimming took 3 bases from V and 11 from J, leaving 7 bases between them. The V gene's germline CDR1 is SEHNR and CDR2 FQNEAQ (reference sequence).

In the case of this clone: The same CDR3 can be traced to other DNA sequences in this sample. This chain links TRBV6-5 with TRBJ1-6; tentatively, D is TRBD1 (5 bases). Trimming left V 0 bases short and J 6 bases short, with 12 bases between. The CDR3 loop spans 16 amino acids. The germline V gene has CDR1 MNHEY and CDR2 SVGAGI. The CDR3 here is CASSYSTPGGNSPLHF. The CDR3 nucleotides are TGTGCCAGCAGTTACTCGACTCCGGGGGGTAATTCACCCCTCCACTTT.

This sequence joins TRBV19 and TRBJ2-1, with 7 bases identical to TRBD1. This CDR3 contains 15 residues. CDR1 LNHDA and CDR2 SQIVND come from the germline V gene (reference sequence). V shed 6 bases, J shed 5 bases, and the junction held 10 bases outside the gene matches. DNA for the CDR3: TGTGCCAGTAGCTCTCAGGGGGTAATGGACAATGAGCAGTTCTTC. It translates to CASSSQGVMDNEQFF.

The V gene is TRBV29-1, the J gene TRBJ2-4, with D tentatively TRBD2 (6 bases). In germline, CDR1 is SQVTM, CDR2 ANQGSEA. The CDR3 runs 12 residues. The germline V and J ends were trimmed by 7 bases and 4 bases, with 11 bases remaining between them. The CDR3 DNA is TGCAGCGCCGAACGGGGGAAAAACATTCAGTACTTC. Protein: CSAERGKNIQYF.

The chain is built from TRBV6-1 and TRBJ1-2, with a possible D match to TRBD1 (6 bases). CDR3 length: 14 residues. Germline V lookup: CDR1 MNHNS, CDR2 SASEGT. V was trimmed by 7 bases and J by 5 bases, leaving 17 bases between them. The CDR3, as DNA: TGTGCCAGCACGTACGAACAGGGTCCATATGGCTACACCTTC. This gives the protein CASTYEQGPYGYTF.

The chain carries TRBV4-3 and TRBJ2-1; TRBD2 agrees at 8 bases. Trimming at V came to 0 bases and at J to 8 bases, leaving 9 bases not matched to a gene. CDR3 length: 16 residues. Germline assignment: CDR1 LGHNA and CDR2 YSLEER. CDR3: CASSQDFGGATDEQFF. DNA of the CDR3: TGCGCCAGCAGCCAAGACTTCGGGGGGGCCACGGATGAGCAGTTCTTC.

V and J are TRBV19 and TRBJ2-2, with 7 bases fitting TRBD2. The germline V gene encodes CDR1 LNHDA and CDR2 SQIVND (reference sequence). The CDR3 spans 15 residues. The V and J ends lost 4 bases and 2 bases, in that order; junction bases with no gene match: 4. CDR3 bases: TGTGCCAGTAGTACCCCGGGGGGAAACACCGGGGAGCTGTTTTTT. This translates into CASSTPGGNTGELFF.

The chain employs TRBV19 and TRBJ2-7, with D perhaps TRBD2 (6 bases). CDR3 length: 17 amino acids. The germline V gene has CDR1 LNHDA and CDR2 SQIVND (reference sequence). V lost 5 bases and J 2 bases, leaving 22 bases between the germline ends. CDR3 sequence (DNA): TGTGCCAGTAGTCGTATAGTGCGGGACGATCGGGCCTACGAGCAGTACTTC. Amino acid sequence: CASSRIVRDDRAYEQYF.

This chain links TRBV29-1 with TRBJ2-7; D not resolved. V shed 7 bases and J shed 2 bases, with 12 bases lying between them. The length of the CDR3 is 12 residues. CDR1 is SQVTM and CDR2 is ANQGSEA in the germline V gene. CDR3 DNA: TGCAGCGCTTCAACCCAGACCTACGAGCAGTACTTC. This codes for CSASTQTYEQYF.

The chain employs TRBV27 and TRBJ1-4; 11 positions match TRBD1. The CDR3 is made up of 14 amino acids. Germline CDR1 is MNHEY and CDR2 is SMNVEV (reference sequence). Trimming took 8 bases from V and 7 from J; bases not matched to a gene: 6. The CDR3 here is CASGKDRGLEKLFF. DNA for the CDR3: TGTGCCAGCGGGAAGGACAGGGGGCTTGAAAAACTGTTTTTT.

The rearrangement uses TRBV4-3 and TRBJ2-3; a possible D gene is TRBD2 (6 bases). V was clipped by 1 base and J by 6 bases, with 11 bases between them. CDR1 is LGHNA, CDR2 YSLEER, per germline. This CDR3 is 14 amino acids long. CDR3 sequence: CASSQAGGADTQYF. The CDR3 bases are TGCGCCAGCAGCCAAGCGGGCGGGGCGGATACGCAGTATTTT.

The chain links TRBV7-9 to TRBJ1-2; TRBD1 might be the D (6 bases). The CDR3 spans 15 residues. Germline values: CDR1 SEHNR, CDR2 FQNEAQ (reference sequence). The V gene lost 4 bases and the J gene lost 3 bases, with 15 bases spanning the gap. The CDR3 protein is CASSSEGGTYYGYTF. The CDR3 region has the DNA TGTGCCAGCAGCTCCGAGGGGGGGACCTACTATGGCTACACCTTC.

The V gene is TRBV4-3, the J gene TRBJ2-5; 7 bases line up with TRBD1. CDR3 size: 18 residues. Germline CDR1 reads LGHNA; CDR2 reads YSLEER. Germline trimming cut 0 bases from V and 2 bases from J; bases unmatched to any gene: 12. CDR3 in DNA: TGCGCCAGCAGCCAAGAAGAGACAGGGAGCCGGACACAAGAGACCCAGTACTTC. Translated: CASSQEETGSRTQETQYF.

The chain has TRBV4-1 and TRBJ1-1; the D gene is possibly TRBD1 (5 bases). Per germline, CDR1 MGHRA and CDR2 YSYEKL. The V and J ends lost 0 bases and 1 base respectively, with 9 bases between them. The CDR3 runs to 15 residues. The CDR3 loop reads CASSQDRVWNTEAFF. Written as DNA, the CDR3 is TGCGCCAGCAGCCAAGACAGGGTCTGGAACACTGAAGCTTTCTTT.

The V gene is TRBV5-6, the J gene TRBJ1-6; 7 nucleotides align to TRBD1. The germline V gene encodes CDR1 SGHDT and CDR2 YYEEEE. After removal of 0 bases from V and 6 bases from J, the junction contained 3 bases not matched to a gene. The CDR3 is 15 residues long. The CDR3 nucleotides read TGTGCCAGCAGCTTGGGGAGACAGGGTAATTCACCCCTCCACTTT. Residues: CASSLGRQGNSPLHF. Looking up the rest from reference TRBV5-6 and TRBJ1-6 gives the full variable domain: DAGVTQSPTHLIKTRGQQVTLRCSPKSGHDTVSWYQQALGQGPQFIFQYYEEEERQRGNFPDRFSGHQFPNYSSELNVNALLLGDSALYLCASSLGRQGNSPLHFGNGTRLTVT.

The genes are TRBV5-1 and TRBJ2-5; 7 nucleotides line up with TRBD1. This CDR3 spans 15 amino acids. Per the germline V gene, CDR1 is SGHRS and CDR2 is YFSETQ. The ends lost 0 bases at V and 2 bases at J; junction bases unmatched: 4. The CDR3 DNA follows: TGCGCCAGCAGCTTGGAACAGGGGCTACAAGAGACCCAGTACTTC. The encoded protein is CASSLEQGLQETQYF.

This chain uses TRBV7-2 with TRBJ1-6; perhaps TRBD1 as D (6 bases). Trimming took off 1 base at V and 7 bases at J, with 11 bases between the two ends. The CDR3 is 15 residues long. Germline V gene sequence: CDR1 SGHTA, CDR2 FQGNSA. CDR3 bases: TGTGCCAGCAGCTTAGAGGGACATAAGAATTCACCCCTCCACTTT. It yields the protein CASSLEGHKNSPLHF.

The V call is TRBV15, the J call TRBJ1-6; D is ambiguous. This CDR3 contains 15 residues. Germline CDR1 and CDR2: LNHNV and YYDKDF (reference sequence). The V end lost 0 bases, the J end lost 9 bases, and 12 bases lay between the germline ends. This chain's CDR3 is CATSRDEGTGSPLHF. The CDR3 nucleotides read TGTGCCACCAGCAGAGATGAGGGTACCGGTTCACCCCTCCACTTT.